Listed below are T cell receptor beta chains from one sample, sequenced in a study of blood T cell repertoires in COVID-19. Clones were read by immunoSEQ multiplex PCR, and TCRdb kept only the in-frame ones, dropping some. The data show almost 80,000 clones, 82% seen once. The sequenced sample was peripheral blood. The receptor set was obtained from a woman between 65 and 79 years old with acute or convalescent COVID-19. Both conserved end residues are part of each CDR3. The order of the fields is J gene, clone size, D gene, V gene, CDR3 DNA, CDR3 protein. D genes are given only for firm matches. Clone size, where shown, is once, few, many, or a class for clones that have expanded.

j_gene: TRBJ2-1
abundance: .
d_gene: TRBD2
v_gene: TRBV5-6
CDR3nt: TGTGCCAGCAGCTTTTGGGTCGGGACTAGCGGGAGCGATGAGCAGTTCTTC
CDR3aa: CASSFWVGTSGSDEQFF

j_gene: TRBJ2-7
abundance: .
d_gene: .
v_gene: TRBV11-3
CDR3nt: TGTGCCAGCAGCCGCTTAAGCGGCACAGAGCAGTACTTC
CDR3aa: CASSRLSGTEQYF

j_gene: TRBJ2-1
abundance: .
d_gene: .
v_gene: TRBV5-1
CDR3nt: TGCGCCAGCAGCAAAATGGAGGGGAGCTCCTACAATGAGCAGTTCTTC
CDR3aa: CASSKMEGSSYNEQFF

j_gene: TRBJ1-6
abundance: .
d_gene: .
v_gene: TRBV11-1
CDR3nt: TGTGCCAGCAGCAAAAGACAGGAAAGAGGATCACCCCTCCACTTT
CDR3aa: CASSKRQERGSPLHF

j_gene: TRBJ1-6
abundance: .
d_gene: .
v_gene: TRBV6-1
CDR3nt: TGTGCCAGCAGTGAAAATCTTGGACAGTATAATTCACCCCTCCACTTT
CDR3aa: CASSENLGQYNSPLHF

j_gene: TRBJ2-7
abundance: .
d_gene: .
v_gene: TRBV9
CDR3nt: TGTGCCAGCAGCCGGACAGACAGAGACTACGAGCAGTACTTC
CDR3aa: CASSRTDRDYEQYF

j_gene: TRBJ2-5
abundance: .
d_gene: .
v_gene: TRBV19
CDR3nt: TGTGCCAGTAGCGACGGCGGGGTCCAAGAGACCCAGTACTTC
CDR3aa: CASSDGGVQETQYF

j_gene: TRBJ1-6
abundance: .
d_gene: .
v_gene: TRBV7-3
CDR3nt: TGTGCCAGCAGCTTAACGGGGCGCGGTTCACCCCTCCACTTT
CDR3aa: CASSLTGRGSPLHF

j_gene: TRBJ2-3
abundance: .
d_gene: .
v_gene: TRBV6-5
CDR3nt: TGTGCCAGTCGGGGTAGGCCCACAGATACGCAGTATTTT
CDR3aa: CASRGRPTDTQYF

j_gene: TRBJ2-7
abundance: .
d_gene: .
v_gene: TRBV1
CDR3nt: TGCACCAGCAGCCGGGAAGGGACTAGCGGGAGGTACTCCTCGGGTTCCTACGAGCAGTACTTC
CDR3aa: CTSSREGTSGRYSSGSYEQYF

j_gene: TRBJ1-2
abundance: .
d_gene: TRBD1
v_gene: TRBV25-1
CDR3nt: TGTGCCAGCAGTGAAAACTCCGGGACAGGCAACTATGGCTACACCTTC
CDR3aa: CASSENSGTGNYGYTF

j_gene: TRBJ2-1
abundance: .
d_gene: TRBD2
v_gene: TRBV19
CDR3nt: TGTGCCAGTAGTATCCTTAGCGGGAGGGCCGGCAATGAGCAGTTCTTC
CDR3aa: CASSILSGRAGNEQFF

j_gene: TRBJ2-5
abundance: .
d_gene: TRBD1
v_gene: TRBV27
CDR3nt: TGTGCCAGCAGGATGACAGGGGGCGCCTGGGAGACCCAGTACTTC
CDR3aa: CASRMTGGAWETQYF

j_gene: TRBJ2-1
abundance: .
d_gene: TRBD2
v_gene: TRBV7-3
CDR3nt: TGTGCCAGCAGCTTAATCTCCTTCGGACTAGCGGGAGGGAATGAGCAGTTCTTC
CDR3aa: CASSLISFGLAGGNEQFF

j_gene: TRBJ1-5
abundance: .
d_gene: .
v_gene: TRBV5-1
CDR3nt: TGCGCCAGCAGCTTGGCCGGGGGAAGGGGTCAGCCCCAGCATTTT
CDR3aa: CASSLAGGRGQPQHF

j_gene: TRBJ2-7
abundance: .
d_gene: TRBD2
v_gene: TRBV3-1/TRBV3-2
CDR3nt: TGTGCCAGCGGATTTAGCGGGAGCAATTCCTACGAGCAGTACTTC
CDR3aa: CASGFSGSNSYEQYF

j_gene: TRBJ2-1
abundance: once
d_gene: TRBD2
v_gene: TRBV5-3
CDR3nt: TGTGCCAGAAGCTTGGTTGGCGGGAGGATCTACAATGAGCAGTTCTTC
CDR3aa: CARSLVGGRIYNEQFF

j_gene: TRBJ2-1
abundance: .
d_gene: TRBD1
v_gene: TRBV5-1
CDR3nt: TGCGCCAGCAGCTTGCGCCCAGCCGGGACAGGGAACAATGAGCAGTTCTTC
CDR3aa: CASSLRPAGTGNNEQFF

j_gene: TRBJ2-7
abundance: .
d_gene: .
v_gene: TRBV27
CDR3nt: TGTGCCAGCAGTCCGGGTCCATCTTTTGCGTCCTACGAGCAGTACTTC
CDR3aa: CASSPGPSFASYEQYF

j_gene: TRBJ2-1
abundance: .
d_gene: .
v_gene: TRBV2
CDR3nt: TGTGCCAGCTCAGTCGAGCGAGCCTACAATGAGCAGTTCTTC
CDR3aa: CASSVERAYNEQFF